The 19 T cell receptor beta chains presented below share a single source sample, sequenced in a study of blood T cell repertoires in COVID-19. The table came from immunoSEQ multiplex PCR; TCRdb's copy has only in-frame clones and leaves some out. The sample includes a few hundred thousand clones, approximately 84% seen only once; the top ten take 3% to 3.5%. Sequenced sample: peripheral blood. Receptors were obtained from a woman aged 25-40 years who had recovered from COVID-19.

J is TRBJ2-2 and V is TRBV5-1; D remains ambiguous. V was trimmed by 2 bases and J by 6 bases, leaving 14 bases between them. The CDR3 spans 15 residues. The V gene's germline CDR1 is SGHRS and CDR2 YFSETQ. The DNA for the CDR3 is TGCGCCAGCAGCTTAGGAAGCCATCAGGCCGGGGAGCTGTTTTTT. Its translation: CASSLGSHQAGELFF.

The rearrangement links TRBV6-4 to TRBJ2-1; maybe TRBD2 (7 bases). CDR1 MRHNA and CDR2 SNTAGT come from the germline V gene. The ends were cut back, 4 bases at V and 7 bases at J, with 17 bases in the middle. This CDR3 is built from 15 residues. CDR3 amino acids: CASSGGASGENEQFF. The CDR3 DNA follows: TGTGCCAGCAGTGGGGGGGCTAGCGGAGAGAATGAGCAGTTCTTC.

The chain employs TRBV2 and TRBJ2-3; D is unclear. The CDR3 has 13 amino acids. Between the trimmed V and J ends, which lost 6 bases and 0 bases, there was a span of 7 bases. CDR1 and CDR2 (germline): SNHLY, FYNNEI. The CDR3 region is CASRRLSTDTQYF. The CDR3 DNA reads TGTGCCAGCAGGCGGCTAAGCACAGATACGCAGTATTTT.

J is TRBJ2-7 and V is TRBV6-5; 9 bases agree with TRBD2. CDR1 is MNHEY and CDR2 is SVGAGI in the germline V gene. CDR3 length: 15 residues. Trimming removed 6 bases from V and 1 base from J; junction bases left unmatched: 7. DNA of the CDR3: TGTGCCAGCAGGATACATCTAGCGGGATCCTACGAGCAGTACTTC. It codes for CASRIHLAGSYEQYF.

V is TRBV28 and J is TRBJ1-2, with 10 bases aligning to TRBD1. In germline, CDR1 is MDHEN, CDR2 SYDVKM. This CDR3 comprises 15 residues. V lost 6 bases to trimming and J lost 4 bases; unmatched junction nucleotides: 8. The CDR3 nucleotides read TGTGCCAGCAGGGAACCGACAGGGGGCGGCTATGGCTACACCTTC. Translated, it gives CASREPTGGGYGYTF.

This chain connects TRBV29-1 to TRBJ1-2; a possible D gene is TRBD1 (5 bases). CDR1 and CDR2 (germline): SQVTM, ANQGSEA. V shed 4 bases and J shed 0 bases, with 15 bases lying between them. CDR3 length: 15 amino acids. The CDR3 loop is CSVVVGLGANYGYTF. In nucleotides, the CDR3 is TGCAGCGTTGTAGTGGGGTTAGGGGCTAACTATGGCTACACCTTC.

The V and J genes are TRBV5-1 and TRBJ2-1, with TRBD2 matching 9 bases. V was clipped by 5 bases and J by 9 bases; unmatched bases: 15. The CDR3 extends over 16 amino acids. From germline, CDR1 is SGHRS and CDR2 YFSETQ. CDR3 region: CASRGAGVAGVTEQFF. The DNA for the CDR3 is TGCGCCAGCAGGGGAGCAGGAGTAGCGGGAGTTACTGAGCAGTTCTTC.

The CDR3 here is CASSLERAGHSYEQYF. The CDR3 region has the DNA TGTGCCAGCAGCTTAGAGCGGGCAGGGCACTCCTACGAGCAGTACTTC. The chain is built from TRBV7-9 and TRBJ2-7; perhaps TRBD2 as D (6 bases). The germline V and J ends were trimmed by 1 base and 0 bases, with 13 bases remaining between them. This CDR3 has 16 amino acids. CDR1 is SEHNR and CDR2 is FQNEAQ in the germline V gene (reference sequence).

This clone was detected once. The rearrangement links TRBV5-1 to TRBJ2-3; 9 nucleotides align to TRBD2. CDR1 and CDR2 (germline): SGHRS, YFSETQ. The CDR3 runs 15 residues. V lost 4 bases, J lost 0 bases, and 3 bases stayed unmatched. The CDR3 DNA is TGCGCCAGCAGCGGAGGGACTAGCAGCACAGATACGCAGTATTTT. Translated: CASSGGTSSTDTQYF.

This chain joins TRBV30 and TRBJ2-6; D unresolved. Looked up from germline, CDR1 is GTSNPN and CDR2 is SVGIG (reference sequence). The CDR3 runs 11 residues. Trimming removed 5 bases from V and 5 bases from J, with 4 bases in between. The CDR3: CAWSRANVLTF. For the CDR3, the DNA is TGTGCCTGGTCTCGGGCCAACGTCCTGACTTTC.

V usage is TRBV18 and J usage is TRBJ1-3; no firm D call. Trimming stripped 0 bases from V and 4 bases from J, with 10 bases between. The CDR3 covers 15 residues. CDR1 KGHSH and CDR2 LQKENI come from the germline V gene. In DNA, the CDR3 is TGTGCCAGCTCACCACCGGAGGTTCCCGGAAACACCATATATTTT. Translation gives CASSPPEVPGNTIYF.

The chain combines TRBV28 with TRBJ2-1; D is undetermined. Trimming stripped 5 bases from V and 6 bases from J, with 14 bases between. This CDR3 region has 14 residues. Germline CDR1 is MDHEN and CDR2 is SYDVKM. CDR3 sequence: CASSTRRVLNEQFF. CDR3 coding DNA: TGTGCCAGCAGTACCCGACGGGTTCTCAATGAGCAGTTCTTC.

The chain employs TRBV9 and TRBJ1-4; D is perhaps TRBD1 (6 bases). The CDR3 has 17 amino acids. The V and J ends lost 4 bases and 8 bases respectively, with 24 bases between them. The germline V gene encodes CDR1 SGDLS and CDR2 YYNGEE. The DNA for the CDR3 is TGTGCCAGCAGCCCGTTCCGTGGGTCGGGGGGCCGAGAAAAACTGTTTTTT. Translating gives CASSPFRGSGGREKLFF.

This clone was recorded only once. This chain connects TRBV5-4 to TRBJ2-7, with D unclear. Trimming took 3 bases from V and 6 from J, leaving 13 bases between them. The CDR3 spans 13 residues. Germline CDR1 reads SGHNT; CDR2 reads YYREEE (reference sequence). The CDR3 DNA reads TGTGCCAGCAGCTATTGGCAGGTCGCCGAGCAGTACTTC. It is translated as CASSYWQVAEQYF.

This clone was seen more than once but under ten times. The chain carries TRBV28 and TRBJ1-3; TRBD1 matches at 7 bases. CDR1 and CDR2 (germline): MDHEN, SYDVKM. Unmatched junction bases numbered 5, after V lost 5 bases and J lost 1 base. The length of the CDR3 is 15 residues. The CDR3 here is CASSPGTASGNTIYF. The CDR3 region has the DNA TGTGCCAGCAGTCCGGGGACAGCTTCTGGAAACACCATATATTTT.

J is TRBJ1-6 and V is TRBV6-5, with a tentative D call TRBD1 (5 bases). The germline V gene has CDR1 MNHEY and CDR2 SVGAGI. V was clipped by 5 bases and J by 9 bases, with 8 bases between them. This CDR3 has 12 residues. CDR3 sequence (DNA): TGTGCCAGCAGTCAGCAGGGTTCACCCCTCCACTTT. Protein sequence: CASSQQGSPLHF.

This clone has a handful of counts. The sample contains more than one DNA sequence encoding this CDR3. The rearrangement links TRBV5-1 to TRBJ1-1; no definite D call. Trimming shortened V by 1 base and J by 0 bases, and 7 bases separated the two germline ends. CDR1 and CDR2 from the germline V gene are SGHRS and YFSETQ. This CDR3 comprises 14 residues. CDR3 nucleotide sequence: TGCGCCAGCAGCTTGACCGGGATGAACACTGAAGCTTTCTTT. It is translated as CASSLTGMNTEAFF.

V is TRBV6-5 and J is TRBJ2-2; D is perhaps TRBD1 (5 bases). The V end was cut by 4 bases, the J end by 1 base, with 7 bases between. This CDR3 is built from 14 residues. Germline V gene lookup returns CDR1 MNHEY and CDR2 SVGAGI. The CDR3 bases are TGTGCCAGCAGTTGGGGCCAGAACACCGGGGAGCTGTTTTTT. Amino acids: CASSWGQNTGELFF.

The chain uses TRBV10-1 and TRBJ2-5; D might be TRBD1 (6 bases). CDR3 size: 17 residues. CDR1 is WNHNN, CDR2 SYGVQD, per germline (reference sequence). Trimming pared 2 bases from V and 1 base from J, leaving 17 bases between. The CDR3 reads CASSERRSAGAQETQYF. In DNA form, the CDR3 reads TGCGCCAGCAGTGAGCGGCGATCCGCAGGGGCCCAAGAGACCCAGTACTTC.